One and the same sample provided the 8 T cell receptor beta chains below, sequenced in a study of T cell changes during pregnancy in multiple sclerosis. Sequenced by immunoSEQ multiplex PCR; TCRdb stores in-frame clones only, minus some. The repertoire holds over 30,000 clones, with almost 95% as singletons. This specimen consisted of CD4+ T cells from peripheral blood mononuclear cells, obtained after pregnancy. Receptors originate from a female donor with multiple sclerosis, enrolled in a pregnancy study.

The V call is TRBV6-5, the J call TRBJ1-1; D gene ambiguous. V was shortened by 0 bases and J by 0 bases, with 11 bases between the two germline ends. Germline V gene data show CDR1 as MNHEY and CDR2 as SVGAGI. CDR3 length: 16 amino acids. CDR3 sequence: CASSYSMLRLNTEAFF. The CDR3 coding sequence is TGTGCCAGCAGTTACTCGATGCTACGGTTGAACACTGAAGCTTTCTTT.

The genes are TRBV5-6 and TRBJ2-7; no definite D call. The V gene's germline CDR1 is SGHDT and CDR2 YYEEEE. Trimming left V 1 base short and J 4 bases short, with 15 bases between. The CDR3 is 15 amino acids. The CDR3 loop is CASSLSYSLRYEQYF. The CDR3 nucleotides read TGTGCCAGCAGCTTGAGTTACAGTTTAAGGTACGAGCAGTACTTC.

The chain links TRBV19 to TRBJ2-1; D might be TRBD2 (6 bases). With 3 bases removed from V and 3 bases from J, the gap between germline ends came to 12 bases. Germline-derived CDR1 and CDR2 are LNHDA and SQIVND (reference sequence). The CDR3 is 15 residues long. This CDR3 is CASSIRGGDYNEQFF. CDR3 sequence (DNA): TGTGCCAGTAGTATTAGGGGCGGGGACTACAATGAGCAGTTCTTC.

This chain joins TRBV5-6 and TRBJ2-3, with D hard to call. CDR1 is SGHDT and CDR2 is YYEEEE in the germline V gene. V was pared by 4 bases and J by 1 base, with 16 bases between. This CDR3 is 16 amino acids long. This CDR3 reads CASSPRLFLRTDTQYF. The CDR3 DNA reads as TGTGCCAGCAGCCCCCGACTGTTTTTACGCACAGATACGCAGTATTTT.

V gene TRBV14 combines with J gene TRBJ2-2, with D possibly being TRBD1 (5 bases). V shed 4 bases and J shed 0 bases, with 9 bases lying between them. The germline V gene has CDR1 SGHDN and CDR2 FVKESK. This CDR3 has 15 residues. The CDR3 sequence: CASSRRTTNTGELFF. For the CDR3, the DNA is TGTGCCAGCAGCCGCCGGACAACGAACACCGGGGAGCTGTTTTTT. The variable domain in full, completed from reference TRBV14 and TRBJ2-2, reads EAGVTQFPSHSVIEKGQTVTLRCDPISGHDNLYWYRRVMGKEIKFLLHFVKESKQDESGMPNNRFLAERTGGTYSTLKVQPAELEDSGVYFCASSRRTTNTGELFFGEGSRLTVL.

The chain carries TRBV9 and TRBJ2-3; TRBD2 matches at 7 bases. J lost 5 bases, V lost 3 bases, and 3 bases had no gene match. The CDR3 sequence is 13 residues long. CDR1 and CDR2 from the germline V gene are SGDLS and YYNGEE. The CDR3 DNA reads as TGTGCCAGCAGCGCCTGGACTAGAGATACGCAGTATTTT. Amino acid sequence: CASSAWTRDTQYF.

The chain joins TRBV10-3 to TRBJ1-2; perhaps TRBD1 as D (6 bases). Germline V lookup: CDR1 ENHRY, CDR2 SYGVKD. V gave up 0 bases and J gave up 7 bases, with 18 bases separating them. This CDR3 is built from 16 residues. Here the CDR3 DNA reads TGTGCCATCAGTGAGTCGATGGGAGGGAACAGGGCTGGCTACACCTTC. Amino acid sequence: CAISESMGGNRAGYTF.

The J gene is TRBJ1-5, the V gene TRBV4-2; D is undetermined. V was trimmed by 1 base and J by 5 bases, leaving 3 bases between them. This CDR3 spans 12 amino acids. CDR1 LGHNA and CDR2 YNFKEQ come from the germline V gene. The CDR3 DNA sequence: TGTGCCAGCAGCCAAGCGGATCAGCCCCAGCATTTT. Amino acid sequence: CASSQADQPQHF.